Each of the 6 T cell receptor beta chains below was sequenced from the same sample in a study of T cell responses to AZD1222 COVID-19 vaccine (dated by TCRdb to the early 2020s). Library creation used the immunoSEQ multiplex PCR assay. TCRdb holds this immuneACCESS table with in-frame rearrangements only. Some clones are missing; in checked studies, unresolved V genes explain under half, and the rest has no known cause. For this sample the table gives about 130,000 clones, of which about 94% were detected only once. Less than 6.5% of the sample comes from the top ten. The sample's time point label is to be understood as: baseline before first vaccination. The sequenced sample was peripheral blood, obtained on day 0 of AZD1222 vaccination. These receptors all stem from an adult in good health.

The rearrangement links TRBV27 to TRBJ2-3; the D is unclear. This CDR3 spans 15 amino acids. Per germline, CDR1 MNHEY and CDR2 SMNVEV (reference sequence). V shed 8 bases and J shed 1 base, with 16 bases lying between them. CDR3 sequence (DNA): TGTGCCAGCTGCCGAGACTTGGGCGGCACAGATACGCAGTATTTT. This gives the protein CASCRDLGGTDTQYF.

Written as DNA, the CDR3 is TGCGCCAGCAGCGTGGGACGGGTTAACACTGAAGCTTTCTTT. This gives the protein CASSVGRVNTEAFF. V and J are TRBV5-1 and TRBJ1-1; a weak D match, TRBD1 (5 bases). The germline gives CDR1 SGHRS, CDR2 YFSETQ. The CDR3 length is 14 residues. Between the trimmed V and J ends, which lost 4 bases and 2 bases, there was a span of 12 bases.

The chain recombines TRBV27 with TRBJ1-5; D not resolved. The CDR3 is 13 amino acids. CDR1 MNHEY and CDR2 SMNVEV come from the germline V gene (reference sequence). V shed 6 bases and J shed 3 bases, with 9 bases lying between them. The CDR3 here is CASRITDNQPQHF. CDR3 nucleotide sequence: TGTGCCAGCAGGATAACCGACAATCAGCCCCAGCATTTT.

The rearrangement links TRBV5-4 to TRBJ2-7; possibly TRBD2 for D (5 bases). Germline V gives CDR1 SGHNT, CDR2 YYREEE (reference sequence). The CDR3 runs to 14 residues. V was pared by 0 bases and J by 0 bases, with 7 bases between. As DNA, the CDR3 is TGTGCCAGCAGCTTGGGACGGGGCTCCTACGAGCAGTACTTC. Amino acids: CASSLGRGSYEQYF.

As for this clone: Other DNA sequences in the sample encode the same CDR3. The chain has TRBV11-2 and TRBJ1-5; no clear D. The V gene lost 3 bases and the J gene lost 7 bases, with 10 bases spanning the gap. The CDR3 length is 13 residues. Germline CDR1 SGHAT, CDR2 FQNNGV. CDR3 protein: CASSLGGGQPQHF. For the CDR3, the DNA is TGTGCCAGCAGCTTGGGAGGTGGACAGCCCCAGCATTTT.

This CDR3 reads CASSLNLADTDTQYF. The CDR3, as DNA: TGTGCCAGCAGCTTAAACCTAGCAGACACAGATACGCAGTATTTT. The chain combines TRBV7-3 with TRBJ2-3; possible D gene TRBD2, 5 bases. The V and J ends lost 1 base and 2 bases respectively, with 10 bases between them. CDR1 and CDR2 from the germline V gene are SGHTA and FQGTGA. The CDR3 is made up of 15 amino acids.